These 6 T cell receptor beta chains were sequenced from one sample in a study of blood T cell repertoires in COVID-19. The assay was immunoSEQ multiplex PCR, and TCRdb's table has in-frame clones only and misses some. The sample has some 60,000 clones; over 70% are singletons. What was sequenced was peripheral blood. These receptors came from a human donor in a cohort sampled during active COVID-19.

CDR3 in amino acids: CASSMSVGGEGPNTDTQYF. CDR3 in DNA: TGTGCCAGTAGTATGTCGGTGGGAGGAGAGGGCCCAAACACAGATACGCAGTATTTT. This chain connects TRBV19 to TRBJ2-3; a weak D match, TRBD2 (6 bases). Germline loops: CDR1 LNHDA, CDR2 SQIVND (reference sequence). This CDR3 region has 19 residues. V lost 3 bases to trimming and J lost 2 bases, with 24 bases between them.

This clone has a single count. The chain couples TRBV5-1 to TRBJ2-3; 11 bases are shared with TRBD2. CDR1 SGHRS and CDR2 YFSETQ come from the germline V gene. The CDR3 runs 16 residues. With 3 bases clipped from V and 6 bases from J, the junction kept 9 bases outside the gene matches. The CDR3 DNA reads as TGCGCCAGCAGCTCCGTAGCGGGAGGGGGCGCCGATACGCAGTATTTT. It yields the protein CASSSVAGGGADTQYF. The full variable domain, with the rest looked up from reference TRBV5-1 and TRBJ2-3, is KAGVTQTPRYLIKTRGQQVTLSCSPISGHRSVSWYQQTPGQGLQFLFEYFSETQRNKGNFPGRFSGRQFSNSRSEMNVSTLELGDSALYLCASSSVAGGGADTQYFGPGTRLTVL.

The V gene is TRBV6-2 or TRBV6-3, the J gene TRBJ2-7; the D is unclear. CDR3 length: 14 amino acids. The ends were cut back, 6 bases at V and 6 bases at J, with 18 bases in the middle. Germline CDR1 MNHEY, CDR2 SVGEGT. Here the CDR3 DNA reads TGTGCCAGCAGCCTAGACATCGTAACACGCGAGCAGTACTTC. Translation: CASSLDIVTREQYF.

The chain has TRBV2 and TRBJ2-2; 12 bases match TRBD1. With 4 bases clipped from V and 4 bases from J, the junction kept 1 base outside the gene matches. The CDR3 is 15 residues long. The V gene's germline CDR1 is SNHLY and CDR2 FYNNEI. This CDR3 is CASSGDRGPTGELFF. Written as DNA, the CDR3 is TGTGCCAGCAGTGGGGACAGGGGGCCCACCGGGGAGCTGTTTTTT.

CDR3 coding DNA: TGTGCCAGCAGCTTGGGACAGGGGCACACCGGGGAGCTGTTTTTT. Protein: CASSLGQGHTGELFF. V is TRBV5-8 and J is TRBJ2-2; 8 nucleotides match TRBD1. Germline loops: CDR1 SGHTS, CDR2 YDEGEE. With V trimmed by 0 bases and J by 3 bases, 1 base remained unmatched. The CDR3 spans 15 residues.

The V gene is TRBV2, the J gene TRBJ1-2; D is ambiguous. V was pared by 4 bases and J by 4 bases, with 7 bases between. The germline V gene has CDR1 SNHLY and CDR2 FYNNEI. CDR3 length: 12 residues. The CDR3 DNA is TGTGCCAGCAGTGCACAGCCCTATGGCTACACCTTC. It is translated as CASSAQPYGYTF.